This passage covers 13 T cell receptor beta chains from one sample sequenced in a study of shared clonotypes between healthy human individuals. The method was immunoSEQ multiplex PCR; TCRdb's version includes in-frame clones alone and lacks a portion of them. This table holds 1 million to 1.3 million clones, approximately 78% found once. Input material: memory CD4+ T cells from PBMCs. The subset here: CD45RA-negative fraction. These receptors were collected from a young man in good health. Some clones in this sample may be carry-over from other donors' samples.

This chain connects TRBV14 to TRBJ2-3, with 8 bases identical to TRBD1. The CDR3 runs to 15 residues. Germline V gene lookup returns CDR1 SGHDN and CDR2 FVKESK. The V segment lost 2 bases and the J segment 9 bases; nucleotides outside the gene matches: 10. Here the CDR3 reads CASSQRRTGFGTQYF. CDR3 DNA: TGTGCCAGCAGCCAAAGAAGGACAGGGTTTGGGACGCAGTATTTT.

The rearrangement joins TRBV30 to TRBJ2-7; D is possibly TRBD2 (5 bases). The germline gives CDR1 GTSNPN, CDR2 SVGIG (reference sequence). With 5 bases removed from V and 5 bases from J, the gap between germline ends came to 25 bases. The CDR3 is made up of 16 amino acids. The CDR3 DNA is TGTGCCTGGGAGAGGGAAGGGTTCCAACCTAGGGACGAGCAGTACTTC. Translated: CAWEREGFQPRDEQYF.

The chain links TRBV7-3 to TRBJ2-2; D is ambiguous. Deletions cut 4 bases from V and 0 bases from J, with 15 bases between. The CDR3 totals 17 residues. Per germline, CDR1 SGHTA and CDR2 FQGTGA. The CDR3 DNA reads TGTGCCAGCAGCTCACCCCTAGGGCCCGCGAACACCGGGGAGCTGTTTTTT. Its translation: CASSSPLGPANTGELFF.

This clone was counted a few times. Given a much more abundant clone one base away, this may be a read error. Other nucleotide sequences in the sample specify the same CDR3. This chain joins TRBV7-2 and TRBJ2-3; D unclear. Germline CDR1 and CDR2: SGHTA and FQGNSA. The V end lost 3 bases, the J end lost 4 bases, and 5 bases lay between the germline ends. This CDR3 is built from 12 residues. CDR3 sequence: CASSFGADTQYF. As DNA, the CDR3 is TGTGCCAGCAGCTTTGGTGCAGATACGCAGTATTTT. The entire variable domain, with the rest obtained from reference TRBV7-2 and TRBJ2-3, is as follows: GAGVSQSPSNKVTEKGKDVELRCDPISGHTALYWYRQSLGQGLEFLIYFQGNSAPDKSGLPSDRFSAERTGGSVSTLTIQRTQQEDSAVYLCASSFGADTQYFGPGTRLTVL.

This chain connects TRBV25-1 to TRBJ2-1; 10 bases fit TRBD1. CDR1 is MGHDK, CDR2 SYGVNS, per germline. This CDR3 is 14 amino acids long. Trimming cost V 8 bases and J 5 bases; bases outside gene matches: 6. The CDR3 DNA reads as TGTGCCAGCTCCGGGACAGGGGCCGACAATGAGCAGTTCTTC. Translating it yields CASSGTGADNEQFF.

The rearrangement uses TRBV7-8 and TRBJ1-1; D call uncertain. V lost 5 bases to trimming and J lost 0 bases, with 13 bases between them. Germline values: CDR1 SGHVS, CDR2 FQNEAQ. This CDR3 contains 15 residues. The CDR3 region is CASSTRDLMNTEAFF. DNA for the CDR3: TGTGCCAGCAGCACCCGGGATCTCATGAACACTGAAGCTTTCTTT. Drawing the rest from reference TRBV7-8 and TRBJ1-1, the complete variable domain is GAGVSQSPRYKVAKRGQDVALRCDPISGHVSLFWYQQALGQGPEFLTYFQNEAQLDKSGLPSDRFFAERPEGSVSTLKIQRTQQEDSAVYLCASSTRDLMNTEAFFGQGTRLTVV.

V is TRBV28 and J is TRBJ1-1; TRBD1 is a possible D gene (6 bases). V gave up 2 bases and J gave up 9 bases, with 10 bases separating them. Germline lookup yields CDR1 MDHEN and CDR2 SYDVKM. CDR3 size: 12 residues. The chain's CDR3 is CASSLRQVKAFF. The CDR3 bases are TGTGCCAGCAGTTTACGACAGGTTAAAGCTTTCTTT.

This chain connects TRBV27 to TRBJ1-3; D is unresolved. The ends were cut back, 9 bases at V and 8 bases at J, with 20 bases in the middle. Germline V CDR1 and CDR2: MNHEY, SMNVEV (reference sequence). This CDR3 is built from 14 residues. The CDR3: CARYYPLPPYTIYF. The CDR3 region has the DNA TGTGCCAGATATTATCCCCTCCCCCCGTACACCATATATTTT.

Turning to this clone: This may stem from a read error, because a much larger clone lies one nucleotide away. This specimen includes other DNA sequences encoding the same CDR3. This rearrangement joins TRBV7-3 to TRBJ2-2; the D is unclear. The CDR3 totals 13 residues. The germline CDR1 and CDR2 sequences are SGHTA and FQGTGA. The V end lost 2 bases, the J end lost 1 base, and 2 bases lay between the germline ends. DNA for the CDR3: TGTGCCAGCAGCTTATTGAACACCGGGGAGCTGTTTTTT. This sequence encodes CASSLLNTGELFF.

This clone was seen a handful of times. This chain connects TRBV27 to TRBJ1-4, with a weak D call TRBD1 (6 bases). Germline V gene sequence: CDR1 MNHEY, CDR2 SMNVEV (reference sequence). This CDR3 comprises 15 residues. The ends were cut back, 7 bases at V and 5 bases at J, with 17 bases in the middle. The CDR3: CASTRNWDNNEKLFF. CDR3 sequence (DNA): TGTGCCAGCACCCGGAACTGGGACAACAATGAAAAACTGTTTTTT.

In its sample, this clone was seen a few times. CDR3 in amino acids: CSAGAENIQYF. The CDR3 DNA follows: TGCAGTGCGGGTGCGGAAAACATTCAGTACTTC. The chain combines TRBV20-1 with TRBJ2-4; no definite D call. The V gene's germline CDR1 is DFQATT and CDR2 SNEGSKA (reference sequence). This CDR3 spans 11 amino acids. V was clipped by 6 bases and J by 5 bases, with 8 bases between them.

This clone was seen a few times. At one end the junction does not follow the germline gene, possibly because of a read error. The V and J genes are TRBV14 and TRBJ1-5, with 8 bases lining up with TRBD1. The germline gives CDR1 SGHDN, CDR2 FVKESK. The CDR3 totals 14 residues. CDR3 sequence (DNA): TGTGCCAGCACCCAACAACAGGGGGGACAGCCCCAGCATTTT. Its protein is CASTQQQGGQPQHF.

V usage is TRBV27 and J usage is TRBJ2-7; no definite D call. Germline CDR1 and CDR2: MNHEY and SMNVEV (reference sequence). V lost 6 bases, J lost 6 bases, and 9 bases lay in between. This CDR3 has 11 residues. CDR3 nucleotide sequence: TGTGCCAGCAGGTCCTCGGGCGAGCAGTACTTC. Translation gives CASRSSGEQYF.